Listed here are 5 T cell receptor beta chains from one sample, sequenced in a study of cytomegalovirus exposure and HLA in healthy donors. The PCR made use of 60 Vbeta and 13 Jbeta primers. The data were produced by immunoSEQ multiplex PCR, yet TCRdb's version contains in-frame clones alone and is incomplete. Here the sample spans over 120,000 clones, roughly 70% being singletons. The sample consisted of PBMCs. The receptors derive from a man aged 18 to 29 in good health and CMV-seropositive.

The chain links TRBV28 to TRBJ1-5, with D hard to call. CDR3 length: 12 amino acids. The germline V gene has CDR1 MDHEN and CDR2 SYDVKM. Trimming cost V 4 bases and J 7 bases, with 8 bases left between them. The CDR3 region is CASSWEGQPQHF. In DNA form, the CDR3 reads TGTGCCAGCAGTTGGGAGGGCCAGCCCCAGCATTTT.

Concerning this clone: In this CDR3 the conserved last residue, phenylalanine or tryptophan, is missing, so a read error is likely. The DNA is left out, because the CDR3 cannot be placed on it with certainty; the CDR3 is given as TCRdb lists it. The chain uses TRBV27 and TRBJ2-7; TRBD2, the D gene given by the table, was not confirmed from the DNA. Looked up from germline, CDR1 is MNHEY and CDR2 is SMNVEV (reference sequence). The CDR3 contains 13 residues when both ends are counted. CDR3 protein: CASSLLVGGSLHL.

The chain's CDR3 is CASSPGTAPPHF. The CDR3 region has the DNA TGTGCCAGCAGCCCTGGGACAGCCCCCCCCCATTTT. V and J are TRBV7-9 and TRBJ1-5, with TRBD1 identical over 7 bases. V lost 5 bases to trimming and J lost 16 bases; unmatched junction nucleotides: 11. This CDR3 has 12 residues. CDR1 is SEHNR, CDR2 FQNEAQ, per germline (reference sequence).

V and J are TRBV19 and TRBJ1-2; possible D gene TRBD1, 5 bases. There are 15 residues in the CDR3. Germline CDR1 LNHDA, CDR2 SQIVND (reference sequence). V was clipped by 4 bases and J by 3 bases, with 15 bases between them. The CDR3, as DNA: TGTGCCAGTAGTAACCGAACCGGGGGGTACTATGGCTACACCTTC. Translating gives CASSNRTGGYYGYTF.

The chain carries TRBV5-1 and TRBJ2-7; 10 bases match TRBD2. Germline CDR1 and CDR2: SGHRS and YFSETQ. The V and J ends lost 1 base and 4 bases, in that order; junction bases with no gene match: 5. The CDR3 totals 15 residues. CDR3 sequence: CASSLLPSGSYEQYF. CDR3 nucleotides: TGCGCCAGCAGCTTGTTGCCTAGCGGGAGTTACGAGCAGTACTTC.